Sequencing of this TCR beta chain was carried out in a study of T cell responses to AZD1222 COVID-19 vaccine. Assay: immunoSEQ multiplex PCR; the TCRdb copy retains only in-frame clones and omits some. The sample includes some 130,000 clones, over 75% seen only once; the top ten take approximately 20%. Overall study findings and caveats: Possibly, clonal diversity was underestimated; donors were largely white British and included more females. Just six people given AZD1222 tested seropositive at baseline. CD4 TCRs linked to vaccination spanned spike, dominating at 160-218 and 743-854. Unmutated variant regions are reportedly the target of nearly half of TCRs that are spike-specific.

The CDR3 extends over 14 amino acids. Germline CDR1 SGDLS, CDR2 YYNGEE. V shed 4 bases and J shed 3 bases, with 13 bases lying between them. The table lists this clone with a count of one. Antigen: not known. This sample comprised peripheral blood, obtained on day 0 of AZD1222 vaccination. The source is an adult in good health. The gene calls are TRBV9 and TRBJ1-1; no clear D. In nucleotides, the CDR3 is TGTGCCAGCAGCAAACGGAGAAGGGACACTGAAGCTTTCTTT. It specifies CASSKRRRDTEAFF.